The clone carrying this T cell receptor beta chain was counted many times. The sample is drawn from a study of early T cells in non-severe SARS-CoV-2 infection. TCRdb ran MiXCR on the 5' RACE reads and lists one entry per CDR3 protein. The data hold about 34,000 distinct CDR3 sequences, with roughly 5.8% observed a single time. Trimming stripped 0 bases from V and 9 bases from J, with 13 bases between. Germline V gives CDR1 SGHKS, CDR2 YYEKEE (reference sequence). The CDR3 length is 14 residues. The sequence was collected from an adult who was a healthcare worker with PCR-confirmed SARS-CoV-2 infection or an uninfected control (not recorded which). The sample was whole blood. This rearrangement joins TRBV5-5 to TRBJ2-1, with no clear D. The CDR3 loop is CASSLAPLGGEQFF. The CDR3 DNA reads as TGTGCCAGCAGCTTGGCCCCTTTGGGTGGTGAGCAGTTCTTC.